The following is a TCR beta chain sequence with its context. Its cognate antigen has yet to be identified. Per-base qualities were not stored, and no clone one base away is much larger. The CDR3 sequence holds 11 residues, the cysteine and phenylalanine included. Kept here is only the CDR3 DNA, which spans 33 bases and is read in frame from base 1. CDR1 and CDR2 are read off the germline V gene as SGHVS and FNYEAQ. V is cut by 4 bases and J by 3 bases, and the space between the germline ends is 4 bases. The cohort comprised 670 or so healthy bone marrow donors. At the time of sampling, every cohort member was nominally healthy, though immune exposures that went unrecorded were likely present. The donor was CMV seronegative and was included in the group of a few hundred seronegative cohort members. Each donor provided a peripheral blood sample, and peripheral blood mononuclear cells were used for TCR beta sequencing. Genomic DNA was extracted from the blood cell samples with the Qiagen DNeasy Blood Extraction Kit.

Preparation of the library involved the immunoSEQ multiplex PCR assay. For the multiplex PCR, a mixture combining 60 forward primers for TCR Vbeta segments and 13 reverse primers for TCR Jbeta segments was used. A multiplex PCR assay on genomic DNA amplified the CDR3 region of rearranged TCR beta genes. Amplified TCR beta libraries were sequenced as 87-base-pair reads on the Illumina HiSeq System. The authors' analysis ran thus. A later analysis counted approximately 76 million unique TCR beta chains across the 550 to 800 repertoires, and around 12 million of these chains were shared by at least two donors. Raw reads were error-corrected and collapsed into unique sequences by a nearest-neighbor algorithm in which closely related sequences were merged to remove PCR and sequencing errors. To assign V, D and J gene segments, CDR3 sequences were aligned to IMGT reference sequences. For a sequence to be retained, a match of at least six nucleotides to both a V gene segment and a J gene segment was required. A rearrangement was called productive if the CDR3 had no stop codons and remained in frame with V and J, and every other rearrangement was called non-productive. CDR3 was defined according to IMGT convention as the region running from the second conserved V-encoded cysteine to the conserved J-encoded phenylalanine. The earlier analysis of about 590 of the donors excluded sequences that lacked an unambiguous match to a single V gene segment. An earlier analysis of 500 to 700 of the donors classified V segments as functional when productive rearrangements were above 56.7% and as segregating when the standard deviation between donors was above 5%. A statistical classification framework was built for diagnosing cytomegalovirus status from the catalog of TCR beta chain sequences. A later analysis assigned V and J genes by comparing TCR nucleotide sequences with IMGT/GENE-DB human TR gene sequences. The TCRdist pipeline was used in a later analysis to assign CDR3 sequences and most-parsimonious VDJ recombination scenarios. In a later analysis, each TCR beta chain was defined by its CDR3 amino acid sequence together with its V-gene family, and reads without a unique V-gene family were excluded. As a way to deal with suspected cross-contamination and a sequencing artifact, a later analysis dropped 450 to 600 nucleotide sequences that were highly shared and had low generation probability. A later analysis calculated a clonal expansion index for each public chain from normalized within-repertoire ranks of inferred template counts. Generation probabilities in a later analysis came from a VDJ recombination model fitted to out-of-frame rearrangements, and those results were checked against IGoR. Hypergeometric tests were used in a later analysis to score TCR-TCR, TCR-HLA and TCR-CMV co-occurrence, with a repertoire-size bias correction applied to the TCR pairs. In a later analysis, false discovery rates were estimated by permuting HLA or CMV assignments 20 times. In a later analysis, co-occurring TCRs were grouped using DBSCAN, and TCRdist sequence similarity was added for clustering within HLA-allele-positive subsets. For co-occurrence clustering, repertoires with fewer than 30,000 or more than 120,000 public chains were excluded, along with five repertoires with anomalous nucleotide sharing. Held by TCRdb, this immuneACCESS table contains in-frame sequences only and omits some clones. Under half of the omission traces to an unresolved V gene where checked; the cause of the rest is unknown. The D gene and trimming were derived from the DNA, and the V and J assignments and clone size from that table. Counted in this sample were roughly 100,000 clones; over 80% of them appeared once. The top ten clonotypes cover roughly 6.1% of the sample.

This sample stems from a study of cytomegalovirus exposure and HLA in healthy donors listed by TCRdb under 2017. The study in broad terms: An earlier analysis of about 530 of the donors reported approximately 300 Gb of sequence data and 95 million to 120 million unique TCR beta sequences obtained from some 170 million T cells. Approximately 300 gigabases of sequencing data and 70 million to 95 million unique TCR sequences made up an early release that covered 640 HLA-typed donors. Of the 350 to 450 genotyped donors, 65% to 90% were placed in the genetic ancestry cluster associated with self-reported Caucasian donors. The study aimed to test whether cataloging public T cell receptors could reveal signatures of past pathogen exposure. The study used immunosequencing to profile the T cell repertoires of 600 to 850 subjects and linked those repertoires to cytomegalovirus serostatus. Along with the roughly 700-subject first cohort, a separate validation cohort of approximately 110 different subjects was used. To predict cytomegalovirus infection status, the study combined high-throughput TCR immunosequencing, statistical association of individual TCRs with disease status, and machine learning. A later analysis re-analyzed previously published TCR beta repertoires from 550 to 700 donors and added high-resolution HLA genotyping to study TCR occurrence patterns. Rather than using new phenotypic data, the later analysis identified candidate immune exposures from TCR beta sequences and from how often those sequences occurred across donors. In an earlier analysis of around 540 of the donors, high-throughput TCR beta sequencing was used to judge whether each TCR beta V gene segment behaved as functional or pseudogenic. Donor age, sex, ethnicity and CMV serostatus were collected together with the repertoire data. A later genetic analysis used genome-wide SNP genotypes for about 65% of the 666 donors, treating that subset as a discovery cohort. Every discovery cohort repertoire had been produced on one sequencing platform. Both class I and class II loci were covered by HLA typing, at four-digit resolution. The number of donors typed differed by locus, with about 629-630 for A, B, C, DRB1 and DQB1, around 500 for DQA1, 606 for DPA1, and approximately 470 for DPB1. Four or five DR-DQ haplotypes were treated as single units for association and clustering because of strong linkage in the cohort. On average, around 240,000 unique TCR beta nucleotide sequences were sequenced per donor among a few hundred genotyped donors of the cohort, with 15% to 20% of those sequences being non-productive.

The full study reports these points: A later analysis associated 17,000 or so TCR beta sequences with specific HLA alleles at a false discovery rate of 0.05. The 87-base-pair reads could not distinguish some IMGT-functional V segments, including TRBV6-2 and TRBV6-3, so those segments were excluded. The authors suggested that the approach could potentially be generalized to other disease states and immunological phenotypes. Assigning TCR associations to individual alleles was difficult when HLA alleles, especially DR and DQ, strongly co-occurred. A later analysis found that HLA-associated TCR beta chains were more clonally expanded and had lower generation probabilities than equally common non-associated chains. A few of the identified cytomegalovirus-associated TCR beta chains were confirmed in vitro to be specific for cytomegalovirus antigens. Cytomegalovirus status was reported to be diagnosed by the classifier with high specificity and sensitivity in both the original and validation cohorts. Compared with the 666-donor mean, donors in an Asian-associated ancestry cluster had fewer N-insertions in productive TCRs, according to a later genetic analysis. Roughly uniform sequencing depth across donors was assumed in presence/absence analyses, although this assumption may not hold. In this cohort, only TCR beta chains were sequenced, and detectable features were limited by the absence of alpha or paired-chain data. A further reported finding was that TCR beta sequences accurately predicted the HLA-A and HLA-B alleles for most subjects in the first cohort. A group of highly shared sequence variants was considered likely to be a technical artifact of the sequencing pipeline. In a later analysis, most CMV-associated TCR beta chains were found to appear HLA-restricted, with HLA associations seemingly driven largely by CMV exposure. According to a later analysis, TCR association rates differed among HLA loci, with DRB1 alleles showing the most associated TCRs and HLA-C alleles showing the fewest. Most TCR sequences were observed very rarely across donors, whereas some public TCRs were present in many individuals. An earlier analysis of around 540 of the donors showed that most TCR beta V segments appeared in productive rearrangements either about 87% or about 30% of the time, which broadly matched IMGT annotations. According to a later analysis, parvovirus B19, influenza, CMV and Epstein-Barr virus appeared linked to several top co-occurrence clusters. The only immune exposure information available for the cohort was CMV serostatus. The study listed 170 or so TCR beta chains as associated with cytomegalovirus. Because counts were too low, seventeen rarely observed V segments, including chromosome 9 orphons, were left out of the earlier analysis of approximately 500 of the donors. Linkage disequilibrium might explain the correlated functional status among segregating V segments, but an unknown experimental factor could not be excluded. A later genetic analysis associated a missense DCLRE1C variant with V-gene and J-gene trimming of TCR beta chains, and an independent cohort replicated the association. Because HLA typing was unavailable for some donors at each locus, only the typed subset was used in association tests.

Sequencing was carried out using PBMCs. This clonotype was sampled from a man aged 18 to 29 in good health and CMV-seronegative. Here the chain combines TRBV7-6 and TRBJ2-7; no D gene call is confident. The DNA sequence follows: TGTGCCAGCAGCTCCTACTACGAGCAGTACTTC. Its product reads: CASSSYYEQYF.